This TCR beta chain was captured by sequencing in a study of CXCR3-negative and CXCR3-positive naive CD8 T cells (dated by TCRdb to about 2019). Context from the whole study: In total, some 140 million TRB reads were obtained, which works out to roughly 1.5 +/- 0.3 million reads per library. Diversity and physicochemical repertoire analyses covered about a dozen donors pooled from two independent experiments. The TRBV-TRBJ cluster analysis covered naive subsets from 5 donors and memory cells from 3 donors.

With regard to this clonotype: There is no known antigen for this receptor.

CDR1 and CDR2 (SQVTM, ANQGSEA) derive from the germline V gene. Inclusive of the bounding cysteine and phenylalanine, the CDR3 is 12 residues long. Only the protein sequence is given. For each CD8+ T cell subset, flow sorting was done in triplicate, and 300,000 or so cells per subset went directly into RLT lysis buffer. Peripheral blood mononuclear cells were isolated from buffy coats by standard density gradient centrifugation. Total RNA was extracted from sorted cells with an RNeasy Mini Kit. Sequencing was performed on a NextSeq 550. The Human TCR Profiling Kit (MiLaboratory) was used to prepare UMI-labeled 5' RACE TRB cDNA libraries. The full amount of extracted RNA was used for cDNA synthesis, and the full amount of resulting cDNA was used for PCR amplification. The libraries were made side by side, with each library going through the same number of PCR cycles. As for how the authors treated the data: With a minimum of two reads required per UMI, MIGEC and MiXCR pulled out about 50,000 +/- 10,000 unique UMI-labeled TRB cDNA molecules from each library. On average, approximately 40,000 +/- 10,000 functional in-frame TRB CDR3 nucleotide clonotypes lacking stop codons were found per library. After each sample was downsampled to 5000 UMI-labeled TRB molecules, VDJtools was used to calculate diversity metrics such as normalized Shannon-Wiener and Chao1. Clonotype-size-weighted physicochemical properties of the central five CDR3 residues (interaction energy, strength, volume and Kidera factor 4) were computed in VDJtools. TCRdb reprocessed the reads, so every CDR3 protein sequence counts as one entry and DNA is not shown. The V and J calls were not made by the authors but by TCRdb's processing. The sample table holds roughly 50,000 distinct CDR3 sequences. The ten largest clones capture more than 20% of the sample.

On the study overall, not on this receptor specifically: Comparably high repertoire diversity was found in both naive subsets, whereas much lower repertoire diversity was found in memory CD8+ T cells. Similar TRBV-TRBJ usage was shown by naive CXCR3-negative and CXCR3-positive cells from the same donor, whereas distinct patterns were shown by memory cells. Freshly isolated PBMCs were used for most assays because CXCR3 expression went down partially after cryopreservation. Because surface CD5, which is linked to self-reactivity in mice, was comparable between the naive subsets, TCR interaction strength was also inferred from TRB CDR3 physicochemical properties.

The chain is made from TRBV29-1 and TRBJ2-7; the D call from TCRdb, TRBD1, cannot be confirmed without DNA. Specimen: memory CD8+ T cells from blood. The sample's cell subset or site label is to be understood as: conventional CD8+ memory T cells (TMEM), sorted as controls. The source of this sequence is a human donor in good health. Some clones in this sample may be carry-over from other donors' samples. The CDR3 sequence is CSVSGTAYEQYF.